The sequence of this TCR beta chain was determined in a study of PD-1 blockade in classical Hodgkin lymphoma (dated by TCRdb to the early 2020s). For context, the study as a whole: Nivolumab dosing was 3 mg/kg intravenously every 2 weeks, continuing until either disease progression or unacceptable toxicity. To define a peripheral blood immune signature of response to PD-1 blockade in classical Hodgkin lymphoma, the study combined TCR beta sequencing with CyTOF. Here is what the overall study found, with its caveats: Baseline TCR diversity was reported to be lower in newly diagnosed patients than in healthy donors and to be lower still in relapsed/refractory patients. By C4D1, a significant rise was seen in CD4+ TCR diversity but not in CD8+ TCR diversity (p=0.0027 vs p=0.16), and the rise was most apparent among complete responders (p=0.02). Only a single clinical trial cohort was studied, and what caused the repertoire differences, possibly disease activity or prior therapy, remained undefined. Diversity was lower in patients who began nivolumab less than 1 year after ASCT, so these patients were left out of later analyses to avoid confounding by immune reconstitution. Trial patients with a complete response had baseline diversity similar to that of newly diagnosed patients, while partial responders and progressors had significantly lower diversity.

Comments on this clone: The antigen this receptor binds is unknown. No base qualities exist here, and no much larger clone lies one base off it.

Genomic DNA was isolated using the Qiagen DNeasy kit from unsorted PBMCs as well as from negatively selected CD4+ and CD8+ fractions. TCR beta CDR3 regions were subjected to amplification by immunoSEQ multiplex PCR with primers that anneal to V and J segments. A synthetic immune receptor repertoire was used to minimize amplification bias, and any residual bias was removed computationally once sequencing was done. Concerning the study's data processing: Repertoire diversity was quantified as the Shannon entropy index using custom Python scripts. Unsorted, CD4+ and CD8+ repertoires were analyzed separately, except for combined analyses in which CD4+ and CD8+ sequences were merged in silico. Clonal expansion was defined as a frequency increase of at least 2-fold after treatment compared with C1D1, and clones undetected at baseline were assigned a pseudocount of 0.5. Singleton clones were defined as clones with 0 or 1 copy at C1D1, and non-singleton clones were defined as clones with 2 or more copies. Clones expanded in unsorted samples were assigned a CD4+, CD8+ or unknown annotation through matching of protein sequences in sorted samples from the same patient. Diversity changes from C1D1 to C4D1 were tested in paired samples using Wilcoxon tests. The table comes from immuneACCESS by way of TCRdb, which keeps in-frame sequences with V and J called. Part of the clones is missing from these tables; in studies checked, under half for an unresolved V gene and the rest for unknown reasons. The V and J calls and clone size are taken from that table; D and trimming were inferred from the DNA. Across this sample there are 30,000 to 40,000 clones, with approximately 80% seen only once. The top ten hold about a tenth of the sample.

Read against the paper, the sample's time point label means: cycle 1 day 1 (C1D1), immediately before nivolumab initiation. Relapse after autologous stem cell transplantation had occurred in all trial patients, and cohorts A, B and C were distinguished by prior brentuximab vedotin exposure. The trial cohort included fewer than 65 patients with relapsed/refractory classical Hodgkin lymphoma, and each patient had a best overall response of complete response, partial response or progressive disease. Single-agent nivolumab was administered to trial patients in the multi-cohort phase II CheckMate 205 trial. Best overall response was determined by an independent review committee according to the 2007 International Working Group response criteria. PBMCs from the trial were collected at three points: immediately before nivolumab initiation (C1D1), and during therapy at cycle 2 day 1 and cycle 4 day 1. After peripheral blood was drawn into 8 mL Vacutainer Cell Preparation Tubes, PBMCs were isolated by centrifugation and then cryopreserved.

Its CDR3 holds 11 amino acids, cysteine through phenylalanine. Of the read, only the CDR3 DNA is kept; its 33 bases are in frame from base 1. Trimming takes 6 bases from V and 4 bases from J, and the germline ends sit 7 bases apart. CDR1 is given as MNHEY and CDR2 as SVGAGI, both from the germline V gene. Sequenced material: peripheral blood mononuclear cells (PBMCs), taken at baseline. The rearranged chain carries TRBV6-5 and TRBJ2-7; no D segment can be confidently identified. This TCR was recovered from a human donor with classical Hodgkin lymphoma. The nucleotide sequence is given as TGTGCCAGCAGGAAAGCATACGAGCAGTACTTC. Its protein product is CASRKAYEQYF.